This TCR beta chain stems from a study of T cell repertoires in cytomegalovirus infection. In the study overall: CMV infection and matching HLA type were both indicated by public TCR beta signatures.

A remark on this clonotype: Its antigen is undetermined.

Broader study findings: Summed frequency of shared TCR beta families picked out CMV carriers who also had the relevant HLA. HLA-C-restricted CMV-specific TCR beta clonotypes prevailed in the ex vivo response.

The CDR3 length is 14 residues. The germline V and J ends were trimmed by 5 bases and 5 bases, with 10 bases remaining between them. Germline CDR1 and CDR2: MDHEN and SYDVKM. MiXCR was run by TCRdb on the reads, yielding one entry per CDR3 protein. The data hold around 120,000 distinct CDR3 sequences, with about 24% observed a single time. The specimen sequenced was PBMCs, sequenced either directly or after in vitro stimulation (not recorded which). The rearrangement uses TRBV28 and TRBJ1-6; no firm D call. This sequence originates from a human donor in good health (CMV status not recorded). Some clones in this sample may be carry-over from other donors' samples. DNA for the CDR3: TGTGCCAGCAGTCCGGGAGATAATAATTCACCCCTCCACTTT. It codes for CASSPGDNNSPLHF.